Listed here is a single T cell receptor (beta chain). Profiling relied on immunoSEQ multiplex PCR, and the TCRdb table lists in-frame clones only, not all of them. The table shows fewer than 100,000 clones, with more than 90% occurring only once. The entry originates in a study of technical replicates of blood from four donors. Germline lookup yields CDR1 SGHAT and CDR2 FQNNGV. V lost 5 bases, J lost 5 bases, and 12 bases lay in between. The CDR3 runs 14 residues. Material: T cells isolated from PBMCs. This clonotype was sampled from a human donor in good health. This chain connects TRBV11-2 to TRBJ1-4; unclear D gene. As DNA, the CDR3 is TGTGCCAGCAGCGGCTTCCCTCGAAATGAAAAACTGTTTTTT. It encodes CASSGFPRNEKLFF. The variable domain in full, with the rest retrieved from reference TRBV11-2 and TRBJ1-4, is EAGVAQSPRYKIIEKRQSVAFWCNPISGHATLYWYQQILGQGPKLLIQFQNNGVVDDSQLPKDRFSAERLKGVDSTLKIQPAKLEDSAVYLCASSGFPRNEKLFFGSGTQLSVL.